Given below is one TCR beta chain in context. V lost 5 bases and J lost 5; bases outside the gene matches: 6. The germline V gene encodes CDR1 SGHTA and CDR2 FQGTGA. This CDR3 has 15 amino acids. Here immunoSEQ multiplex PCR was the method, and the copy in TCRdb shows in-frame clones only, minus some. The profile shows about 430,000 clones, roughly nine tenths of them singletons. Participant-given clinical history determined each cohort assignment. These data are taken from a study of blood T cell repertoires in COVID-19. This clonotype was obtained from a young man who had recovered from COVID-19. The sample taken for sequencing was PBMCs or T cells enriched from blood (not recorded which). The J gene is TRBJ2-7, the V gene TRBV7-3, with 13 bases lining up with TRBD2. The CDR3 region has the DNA TGTGCCAGCAGCCTAAAGGGACTAGCGGGACACGAGCAGTACTTC. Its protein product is CASSLKGLAGHEQYF.